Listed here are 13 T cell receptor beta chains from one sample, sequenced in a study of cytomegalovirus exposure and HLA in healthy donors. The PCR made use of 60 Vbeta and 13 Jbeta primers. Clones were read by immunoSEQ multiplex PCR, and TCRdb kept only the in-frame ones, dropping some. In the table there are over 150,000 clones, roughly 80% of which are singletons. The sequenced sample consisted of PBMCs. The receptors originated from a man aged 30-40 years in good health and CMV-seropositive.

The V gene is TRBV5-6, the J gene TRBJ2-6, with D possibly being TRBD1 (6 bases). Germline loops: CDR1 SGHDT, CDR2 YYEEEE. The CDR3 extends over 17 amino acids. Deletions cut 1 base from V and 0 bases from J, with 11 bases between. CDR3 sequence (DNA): TGTGCCAGCAGCTTGAGGGCAGGGGACTCTGGGGCCAACGTCCTGACTTTC. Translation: CASSLRAGDSGANVLTF.

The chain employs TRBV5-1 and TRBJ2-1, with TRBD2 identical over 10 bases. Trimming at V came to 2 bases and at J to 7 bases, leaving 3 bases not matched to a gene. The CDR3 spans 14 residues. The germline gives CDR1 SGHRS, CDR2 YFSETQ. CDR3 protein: CASSFLAGGNEQFF. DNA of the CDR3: TGCGCCAGCAGCTTCTTAGCGGGGGGAAATGAGCAGTTCTTC.

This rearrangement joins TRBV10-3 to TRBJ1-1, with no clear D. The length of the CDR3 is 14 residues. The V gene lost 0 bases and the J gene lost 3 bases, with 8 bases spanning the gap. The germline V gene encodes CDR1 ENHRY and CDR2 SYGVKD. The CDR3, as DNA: TGTGCCATCAGTGAGTCTGACGGGGACACTGAAGCTTTCTTT. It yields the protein CAISESDGDTEAFF.

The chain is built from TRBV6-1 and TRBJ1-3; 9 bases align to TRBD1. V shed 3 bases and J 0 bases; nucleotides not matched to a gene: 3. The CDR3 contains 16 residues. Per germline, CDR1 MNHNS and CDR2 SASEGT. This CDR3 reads CASSDGTGSSGNTIYF. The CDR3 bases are TGTGCCAGCAGTGACGGGACAGGGAGCTCTGGAAACACCATATATTTT.

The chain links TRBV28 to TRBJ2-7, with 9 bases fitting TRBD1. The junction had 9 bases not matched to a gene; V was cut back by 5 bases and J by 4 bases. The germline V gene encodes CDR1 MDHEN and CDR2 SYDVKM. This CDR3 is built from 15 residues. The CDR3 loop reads CASSAPGQGHYEQYF. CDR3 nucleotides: TGTGCCAGCAGTGCCCCGGGACAGGGTCATTACGAGCAGTACTTC.

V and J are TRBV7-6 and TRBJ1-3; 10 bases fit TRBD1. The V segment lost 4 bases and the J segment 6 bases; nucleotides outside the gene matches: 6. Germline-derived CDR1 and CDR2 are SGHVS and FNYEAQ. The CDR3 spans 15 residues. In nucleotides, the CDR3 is TGTGCCAGCAGCTCCGGGACAGGGGAGGAAAACACCATATATTTT. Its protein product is CASSSGTGEENTIYF. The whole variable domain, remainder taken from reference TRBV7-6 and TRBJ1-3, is GAGVSQSPRYKVTKRGQDVALRCDPISGHVSLYWYRQALGQGPEFLTYFNYEAQQDKSGLPNDRFSAERPEGSISTLTIQRTEQRDSAMYRCASSSGTGEENTIYFGEGSWLTVV.

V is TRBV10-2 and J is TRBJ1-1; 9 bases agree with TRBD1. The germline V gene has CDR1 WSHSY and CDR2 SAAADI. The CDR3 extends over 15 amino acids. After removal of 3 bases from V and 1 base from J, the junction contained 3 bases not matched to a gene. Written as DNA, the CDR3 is TGCGCCAGCAGTGACACGACAGGGGGGAACACTGAAGCTTTCTTT. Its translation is CASSDTTGGNTEAFF.

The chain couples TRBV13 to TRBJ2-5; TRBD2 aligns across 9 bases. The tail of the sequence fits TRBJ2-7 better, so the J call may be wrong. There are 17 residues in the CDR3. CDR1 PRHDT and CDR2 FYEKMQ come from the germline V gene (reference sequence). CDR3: CASSLGWLAGTTYEQYF. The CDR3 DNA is TGTGCCAGCAGCTTAGGCTGGCTAGCGGGGACCACCTACGAGCAGTACTTC.

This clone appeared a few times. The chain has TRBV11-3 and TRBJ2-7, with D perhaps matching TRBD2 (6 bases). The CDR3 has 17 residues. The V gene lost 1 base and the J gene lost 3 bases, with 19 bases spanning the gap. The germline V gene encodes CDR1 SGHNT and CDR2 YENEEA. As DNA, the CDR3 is TGTGCCAGCAGCTTAGGACGGTGGGGGGATAGGGACTACGAGCAGTACTTC. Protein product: CASSLGRWGDRDYEQYF.

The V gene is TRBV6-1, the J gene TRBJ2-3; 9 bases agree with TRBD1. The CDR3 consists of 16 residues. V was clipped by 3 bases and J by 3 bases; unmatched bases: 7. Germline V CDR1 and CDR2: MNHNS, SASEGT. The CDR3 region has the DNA TGTGCCAGCAGTGATCTGACAGGGGGTTATACAGATACGCAGTATTTT. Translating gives CASSDLTGGYTDTQYF.

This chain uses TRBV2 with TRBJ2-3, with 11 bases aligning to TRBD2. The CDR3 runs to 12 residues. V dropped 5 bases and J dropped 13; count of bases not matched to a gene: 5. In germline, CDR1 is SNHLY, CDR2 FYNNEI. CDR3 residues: CASSNSGGAKYF. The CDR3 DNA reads TGTGCCAGCAGTAATAGCGGGGGGGCGAAGTATTTT.

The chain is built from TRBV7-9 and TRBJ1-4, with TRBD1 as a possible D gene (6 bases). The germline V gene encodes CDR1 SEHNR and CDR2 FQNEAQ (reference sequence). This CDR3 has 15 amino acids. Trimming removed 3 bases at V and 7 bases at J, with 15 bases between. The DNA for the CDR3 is TGTGCCAGCAGCTTCGGACAGCACCTAGGTGAAAAACTGTTTTTT. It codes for CASSFGQHLGEKLFF.

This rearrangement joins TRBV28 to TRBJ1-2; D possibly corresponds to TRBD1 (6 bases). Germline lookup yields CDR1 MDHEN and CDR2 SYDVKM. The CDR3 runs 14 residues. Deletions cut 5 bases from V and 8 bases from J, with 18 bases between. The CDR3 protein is CASSQGTRVKGYTF. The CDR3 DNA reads TGTGCCAGCAGTCAGGGGACGAGGGTGAAGGGCTACACCTTC.